The clone carrying this TCR beta chain was found a few times. The antigen remains unidentified. Template switching added a universal primer site; cDNA carried unique molecular identifiers. TCRdb called the 5' RACE reads again in MiXCR, with one record for every CDR3 protein. The sample lists approximately 1.8 million distinct CDR3 sequences, less than 40% occurring once. The record originates from a study of identical twins. Broader study findings: Out-of-frame alpha sequences that twins shared showed excess low generation probability. Abundant beta clonotypes from cord blood had fewer insertions, unlike memory repertoires, which showed none. Researchers reported weaker excess twin sharing in beta out-of-frame sequences.

The germline gives CDR1 MNHEY, CDR2 SVGAGI. With 2 bases removed from V and 0 bases from J, the gap between germline ends came to 16 bases. There are 17 residues in the CDR3. The sequence was obtained from a newborn girl in good health. Sequencing input: cord blood. The V gene is TRBV6-5, the J gene TRBJ1-1; a weak D match, TRBD1 (6 bases). The CDR3 region has the DNA TGTGCCAGCAGTTACGGTGTATCACAGGGAGTGAACACTGAAGCTTTCTTT. Translated: CASSYGVSQGVNTEAFF.